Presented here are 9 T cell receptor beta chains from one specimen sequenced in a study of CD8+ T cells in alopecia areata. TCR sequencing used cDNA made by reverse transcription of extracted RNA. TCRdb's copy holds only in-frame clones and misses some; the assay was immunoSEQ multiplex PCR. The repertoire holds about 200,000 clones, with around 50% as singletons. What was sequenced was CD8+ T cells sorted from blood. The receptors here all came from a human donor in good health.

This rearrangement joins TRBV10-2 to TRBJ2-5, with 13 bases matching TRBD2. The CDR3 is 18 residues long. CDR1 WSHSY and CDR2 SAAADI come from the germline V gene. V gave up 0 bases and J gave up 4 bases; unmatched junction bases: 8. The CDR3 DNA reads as TGCGCCAGCAGTGAGTCACTAGCGGGGGGGCCGGCAGGAGAGACCCAGTACTTC. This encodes CASSESLAGGPAGETQYF.

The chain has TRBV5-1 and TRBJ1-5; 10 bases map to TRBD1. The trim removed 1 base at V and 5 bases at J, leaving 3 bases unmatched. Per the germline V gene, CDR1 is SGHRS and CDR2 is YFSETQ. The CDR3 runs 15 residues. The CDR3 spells CASSLSGTGDQPQHF. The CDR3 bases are TGCGCCAGCAGCTTGTCCGGGACAGGGGATCAGCCCCAGCATTTT.

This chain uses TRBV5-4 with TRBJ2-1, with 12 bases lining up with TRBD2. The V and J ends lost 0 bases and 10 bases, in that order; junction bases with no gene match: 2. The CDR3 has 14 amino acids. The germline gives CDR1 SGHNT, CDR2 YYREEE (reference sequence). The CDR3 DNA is TGTGCCAGCAGCTTGGGACTAGCGGGGGAAGAGCAGTTCTTC. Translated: CASSLGLAGEEQFF.

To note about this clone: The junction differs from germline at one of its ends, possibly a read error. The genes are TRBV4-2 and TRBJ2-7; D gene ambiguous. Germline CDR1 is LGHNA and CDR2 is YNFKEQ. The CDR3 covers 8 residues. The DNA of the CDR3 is TGTGCCAGCGGCTTGGGGAACTTC. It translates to CASGLGNF.

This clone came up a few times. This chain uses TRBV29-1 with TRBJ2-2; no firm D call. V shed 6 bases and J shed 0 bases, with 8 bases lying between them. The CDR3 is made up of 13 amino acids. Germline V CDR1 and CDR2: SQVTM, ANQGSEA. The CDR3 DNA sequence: TGCAGCGTCCGCGGACCGAACACCGGGGAGCTGTTTTTT. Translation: CSVRGPNTGELFF.

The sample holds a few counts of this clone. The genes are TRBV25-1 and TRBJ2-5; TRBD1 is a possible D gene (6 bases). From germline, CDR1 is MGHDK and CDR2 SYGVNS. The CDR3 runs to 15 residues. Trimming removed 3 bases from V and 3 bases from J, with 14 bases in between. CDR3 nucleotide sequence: TGTGCCAGCAGTGAGACAGGTGTTGAGGAAGAGACCCAGTACTTC. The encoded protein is CASSETGVEEETQYF.

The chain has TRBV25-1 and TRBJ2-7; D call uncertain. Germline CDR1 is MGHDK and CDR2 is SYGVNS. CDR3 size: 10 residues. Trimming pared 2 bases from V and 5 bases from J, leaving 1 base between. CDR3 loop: CASSEHEQYF. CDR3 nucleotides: TGTGCCAGCAGTGAACACGAGCAGTACTTC.

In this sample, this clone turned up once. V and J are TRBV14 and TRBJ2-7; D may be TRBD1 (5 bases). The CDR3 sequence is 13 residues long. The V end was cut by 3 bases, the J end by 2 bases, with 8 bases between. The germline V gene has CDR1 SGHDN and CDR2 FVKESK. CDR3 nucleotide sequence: TGTGCCAGCAGCCAGCAGGGTCCCTACGAGCAGTACTTC. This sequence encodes CASSQQGPYEQYF.

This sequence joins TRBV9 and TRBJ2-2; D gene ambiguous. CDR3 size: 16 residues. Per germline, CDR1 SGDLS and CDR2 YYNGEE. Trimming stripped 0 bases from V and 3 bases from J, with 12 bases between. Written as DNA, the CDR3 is TGTGCCAGCAGCGTAGGTTTCAAAAGGGACACCGGGGAGCTGTTTTTT. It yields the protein CASSVGFKRDTGELFF.